This T cell receptor beta chain came from a study of T cells expressing NK-cell markers. As to this clonotype: Its antigen is undetermined.

Points from the study as a whole: In more than five donors, dominant CD3+CD56+NKG2C+ clones formed roughly 1.0-8% of CD8+ cells.

Template switching by 5'RACE with UMIs generated the TCR beta cDNA. Reanalyzing the 5' RACE reads, TCRdb keeps one entry per CDR3 protein, without DNA. Here the sample table reports some 410,000 distinct CDR3 sequences. From germline, CDR1 is MNHEY and CDR2 SVGAGI. The CDR3 has 14 amino acids. The clonotype originates from a woman between 18 and 69 years old in good health. The sequencing sample was made of blood T cells: a sorted CD56 or NKG2C T cell subset, CD4+ or CD8+ T cells, or bulk PBMC T cells (not recorded which). The V and J genes are TRBV6-5 and TRBJ1-3; TCRdb indicates TRBD1, and absent DNA this call remains unverified. The CDR3: CASSYYRTGNTIYF.